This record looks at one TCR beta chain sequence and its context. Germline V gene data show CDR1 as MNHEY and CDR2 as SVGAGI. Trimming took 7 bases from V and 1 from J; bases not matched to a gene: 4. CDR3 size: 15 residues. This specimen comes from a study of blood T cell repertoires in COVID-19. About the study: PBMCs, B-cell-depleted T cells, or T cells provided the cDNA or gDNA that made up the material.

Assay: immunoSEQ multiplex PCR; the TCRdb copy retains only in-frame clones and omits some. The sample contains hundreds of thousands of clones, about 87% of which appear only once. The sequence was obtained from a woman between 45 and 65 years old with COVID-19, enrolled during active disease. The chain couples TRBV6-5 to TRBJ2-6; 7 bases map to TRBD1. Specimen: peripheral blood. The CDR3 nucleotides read TGTGCCAGCACCTTGACAGGGTCTGGGGCCAACGTCCTGACTTTC. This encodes CASTLTGSGANVLTF.